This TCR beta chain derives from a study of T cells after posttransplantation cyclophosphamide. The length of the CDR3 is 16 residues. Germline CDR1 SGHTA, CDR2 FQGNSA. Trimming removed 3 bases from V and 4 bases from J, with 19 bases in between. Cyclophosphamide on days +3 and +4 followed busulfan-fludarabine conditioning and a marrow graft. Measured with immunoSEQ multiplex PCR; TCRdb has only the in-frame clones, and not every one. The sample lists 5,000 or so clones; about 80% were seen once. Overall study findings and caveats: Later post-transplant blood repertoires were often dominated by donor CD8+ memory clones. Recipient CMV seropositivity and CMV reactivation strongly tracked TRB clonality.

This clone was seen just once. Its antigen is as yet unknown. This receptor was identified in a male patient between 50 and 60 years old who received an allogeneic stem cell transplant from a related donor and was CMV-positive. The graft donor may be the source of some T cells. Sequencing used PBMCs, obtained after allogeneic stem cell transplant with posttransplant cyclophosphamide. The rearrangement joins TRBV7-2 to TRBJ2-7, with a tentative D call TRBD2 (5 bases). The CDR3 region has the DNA TGTGCCAGCAGCTTGGCCGGAGGAGAGATTAGGTACGAGCAGTACTTC. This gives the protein CASSLAGGEIRYEQYF.